These 27 T cell receptor beta chains originate from one sample sequenced in a study of graft-versus-host responses after intestinal transplantation. No antigens are known for them. Libraries were prepared by immunoSEQ multiplex PCR; TCRdb keeps only in-frame clonotypes and omits some of them. The table shows about 94,000 clones, with about 91% occurring only once. Sequencing used unstimulated CD8+ T cells sorted from spleen or lymph node cells, obtained before intestinal transplant. The receptors here all came from a human donor who received an intestinal transplant.

The V and J genes are TRBV6-5 and TRBJ2-1, with D possibly TRBD2 on 6 matching bases. This CDR3 region has 15 residues. Per the germline V gene, CDR1 is MNHEY and CDR2 is SVGAGI. The ends were cut back, 5 bases at V and 0 bases at J, with 11 bases in the middle. The CDR3 loop is CASSITSPSYNEQFF. For the CDR3, the DNA is TGTGCCAGCAGTATCACTAGCCCCTCCTACAATGAGCAGTTCTTC.

CDR3 residues: CASSIVDREGGYTF. CDR3 DNA: TGTGCCAGTAGTATCGTGGACAGGGAGGGTGGCTACACCTTC. V gene TRBV19 combines with J gene TRBJ1-2, with 8 nucleotides matching TRBD1. Looked up from germline, CDR1 is LNHDA and CDR2 is SQIVND (reference sequence). This CDR3 has 14 residues. J lost 7 bases, V lost 3 bases, and 7 bases had no gene match.

CDR3 sequence: CASSQDLPGQPLHF. The CDR3 DNA sequence: TGCGCCAGCAGCCAAGATCTCCCCGGACAGCCCCTCCACTTT. V is TRBV4-1 and J is TRBJ1-6; D is perhaps TRBD1 (6 bases). Looked up from germline, CDR1 is MGHRA and CDR2 is YSYEKL. V was shortened by 0 bases and J by 13 bases, with 13 bases between the two germline ends. The CDR3 extends over 14 amino acids.

The chain is built from TRBV28 and TRBJ1-3, with no clear D. The V gene lost 11 bases and the J gene lost 0 bases, with 11 bases spanning the gap. The CDR3 runs to 13 residues. The germline V gene encodes CDR1 MDHEN and CDR2 SYDVKM. The CDR3 sequence: CASWGDSGNTIYF. DNA for the CDR3: TGTGCCTCCTGGGGAGACTCTGGAAACACCATATATTTT.

The chain carries TRBV19 and TRBJ2-1; 7 bases align to TRBD1. The CDR3 covers 13 residues. The J segment lost 6 bases and the V segment lost 3 bases, leaving 2 bases of the junction unmatched. Germline CDR1 reads LNHDA; CDR2 reads SQIVND (reference sequence). CDR3 in amino acids: CASSMTGFNEQFF. The CDR3, as DNA: TGTGCCAGTAGTATGACAGGGTTCAATGAGCAGTTCTTC.

This clone has just one count. This sequence joins TRBV27 and TRBJ1-5; 7 positions match TRBD1. V was clipped by 2 bases and J by 13 bases; unmatched bases: 8. Germline V gene lookup returns CDR1 MNHEY and CDR2 SMNVEV (reference sequence). This CDR3 is built from 13 residues. The CDR3: CASSLAEGANQHF. The CDR3 DNA sequence: TGTGCCAGCAGTTTAGCGGAGGGGGCAAATCAGCATTTT.

The V and J genes are TRBV19 and TRBJ2-7; 9 bases line up with TRBD2. The CDR3 is 14 amino acids. Germline CDR1 LNHDA, CDR2 SQIVND (reference sequence). V lost 3 bases, J lost 3 bases, and 3 bases stayed unmatched. CDR3: CASSIIAGDYEQYF. The CDR3 DNA reads as TGTGCCAGTAGTATCATAGCGGGAGACTACGAGCAGTACTTC.

The chain carries TRBV19 and TRBJ2-2, with TRBD2 matching 8 bases. Trimming removed 8 bases from V and 6 bases from J; junction bases left unmatched: 11. Germline loops: CDR1 LNHDA, CDR2 SQIVND (reference sequence). The CDR3 is 15 residues long. The CDR3 DNA sequence: TGTGCCAGTTCCAGTAGCGGGACGGGCCCCGGGGAGCTGTTTTTT. Translated: CASSSSGTGPGELFF.

This sequence joins TRBV27 and TRBJ2-3; a possible D gene is TRBD2 (5 bases). Trimming took 5 bases from V and 5 from J, leaving 23 bases between them. From germline, CDR1 is MNHEY and CDR2 SMNVEV (reference sequence). This CDR3 has 17 residues. The CDR3 is CASSEVIDLAAVDTQYF. CDR3 bases: TGTGCCAGCAGTGAAGTGATAGATCTTGCAGCGGTAGATACGCAGTATTTT.

Here the CDR3 DNA reads TGTGCCAGTAGTATACTAGCGGGAGAAGACTACGAGCAGTACTTC. It specifies CASSILAGEDYEQYF. V and J are TRBV19 and TRBJ2-7; TRBD2 aligns across 10 bases. The CDR3 extends over 15 amino acids. V was pared by 2 bases and J by 3 bases, with 4 bases of the junction left unmatched. Germline values: CDR1 LNHDA, CDR2 SQIVND (reference sequence). The full variable domain, completed using reference TRBV19 and TRBJ2-7, is DGGITQSPKYLFRKEGQNVTLSCEQNLNHDAMYWYRQDPGQGLRLIYYSQIVNDFQKGDIAEGYSVSREKKESFPLTVTSAQKNPTAFYLCASSILAGEDYEQYFGPGTRLTVT.

Comment on this clone: Other nucleotide sequences from this sample produce the same CDR3. This chain uses TRBV6-1 with TRBJ2-7; D uncertain. Per germline, CDR1 MNHNS and CDR2 SASEGT. Trimming took 4 bases from V and 2 from J, leaving 9 bases between them. The CDR3 is 13 amino acids. The CDR3 DNA sequence: TGTGCCAGCAGTGCGCGGCAGCCCTACGAGCAGTACTTC. Translated, it gives CASSARQPYEQYF.

The chain recombines TRBV6-1 with TRBJ2-3; 8 bases align to TRBD2. V trimming: 2 bases; J trimming: 0 bases; junction bases outside the gene matches: 13. There are 19 residues in the CDR3. The germline V gene encodes CDR1 MNHNS and CDR2 SASEGT. The CDR3 loop reads CASSELYGRPSGSTDTQYF. The DNA of the CDR3 is TGTGCCAGCAGTGAACTATACGGAAGGCCTAGCGGGAGCACAGATACGCAGTATTTT.

The chain combines TRBV7-9 with TRBJ2-7; D may be TRBD1 (6 bases). Germline values: CDR1 SEHNR, CDR2 FQNEAQ (reference sequence). The CDR3 length is 14 residues. With 5 bases removed from V and 2 bases from J, the gap between germline ends came to 13 bases. CDR3 sequence: CASSPGQTPYEQYF. The CDR3 DNA follows: TGTGCCAGCAGCCCCGGACAGACCCCCTACGAGCAGTACTTC.

This clone was observed a handful of times. One junction end does not reproduce the germline sequence, and a read error may be involved. The V and J genes are TRBV10-2 and TRBJ2-2; D remains ambiguous. The V gene's germline CDR1 is WSHSY and CDR2 SAAADI. The CDR3 consists of 13 residues. The DNA of the CDR3 is TGCGCCAGCAATGAGCTTCCCACCGGGGAGCTGTTTTTT. Translated, it gives CASNELPTGELFF.

The chain carries TRBV9 and TRBJ2-1; TRBD2 agrees at 10 bases. The length of the CDR3 is 18 residues. Germline V gives CDR1 SGDLS, CDR2 YYNGEE. Trimming at V came to 0 bases and at J to 9 bases, leaving 15 bases not matched to a gene. The CDR3 loop reads CASSVGSYVSGRGGEQFF. DNA for the CDR3: TGTGCCAGCAGCGTAGGATCGTACGTGAGCGGGAGGGGGGGTGAGCAGTTCTTC.

V and J are TRBV5-6 and TRBJ1-2; unclear D gene. The CDR3 is 12 residues long. Per the germline V gene, CDR1 is SGHDT and CDR2 is YYEEEE. The ends were cut back, 2 bases at V and 4 bases at J, with 6 bases in the middle. CDR3 coding DNA: TGTGCCAGCAGCTTTGAGGGCTATGGCTACACCTTC. It specifies CASSFEGYGYTF.

V is TRBV27 and J is TRBJ2-7; D perhaps matches TRBD2 (6 bases). CDR3 length: 14 residues. V shed 11 bases and J shed 5 bases, with 22 bases lying between them. CDR1 MNHEY and CDR2 SMNVEV come from the germline V gene (reference sequence). The CDR3 bases are TGTGCCTCTAGGCCCGGGGGAGTGAGGGACGAGCAGTACTTC. Encoded protein: CASRPGGVRDEQYF.

The V gene is TRBV27, the J gene TRBJ1-5; D remains ambiguous. Trimming removed 8 bases at V and 0 bases at J, with 17 bases between. The CDR3 runs 16 residues. Germline V lookup: CDR1 MNHEY, CDR2 SMNVEV (reference sequence). This chain's CDR3 is CASGGNGGYSNQPQHF. CDR3 nucleotides: TGTGCCAGCGGCGGGAACGGAGGATATAGCAATCAGCCCCAGCATTTT.

The chain employs TRBV7-9 and TRBJ2-7; D ambiguous. The CDR3 runs to 15 residues. Germline lookup yields CDR1 SEHNR and CDR2 FQNEAQ (reference sequence). Trimming removed 5 bases at V and 5 bases at J, with 19 bases between. In nucleotides, the CDR3 is TGTGCCAGCAGCCACCCTTGGGCAGTGAGAAACGAGCAGTACTTC. This translates into CASSHPWAVRNEQYF.

V is TRBV9 and J is TRBJ2-1; 11 bases map to TRBD2. The CDR3 runs to 16 residues. Germline trimming cut 3 bases from V and 10 bases from J; bases unmatched to any gene: 12. Germline CDR1 SGDLS, CDR2 YYNGEE. CDR3 residues: CASSAKGLAELGEQFF. CDR3 bases: TGTGCCAGCAGCGCCAAGGGACTAGCGGAACTGGGGGAGCAGTTCTTC.

This clone has just one count. The J gene is TRBJ2-1, the V gene TRBV9; 9 nucleotides match TRBD2. CDR1 and CDR2 (germline): SGDLS, YYNGEE. With 3 bases clipped from V and 2 bases from J, the junction kept 3 bases outside the gene matches. This CDR3 region has 15 residues. The chain's CDR3 is CASSASGTTYNEQFF. The CDR3 nucleotides are TGTGCCAGCAGCGCTAGCGGGACGACCTACAATGAGCAGTTCTTC.

The chain recombines TRBV7-9 with TRBJ2-5, with TRBD2 matching 11 bases. There are 15 residues in the CDR3. Germline V gives CDR1 SEHNR, CDR2 FQNEAQ (reference sequence). The V gene end was trimmed by 3 bases and the J gene end by 0 bases; junction bases not matched to a gene: 0. CDR3 coding DNA: TGTGCCAGCAGCTTGGGACTAGCGGACCAAGAGACCCAGTACTTC. This translates into CASSLGLADQETQYF.

This sequence joins TRBV7-9 and TRBJ2-3; 7 bases agree with TRBD2. Germline-derived CDR1 and CDR2 are SEHNR and FQNEAQ (reference sequence). The CDR3 runs 15 residues. V was clipped by 4 bases and J by 2 bases; unmatched bases: 6. This CDR3 is CASSSGRDYTDTQYF. For the CDR3, the DNA is TGTGCCAGCAGCTCAGGGCGGGACTACACAGATACGCAGTATTTT.

This chain connects TRBV2 to TRBJ2-7; TRBD2 aligns across 7 bases. CDR1 is SNHLY and CDR2 is FYNNEI in the germline V gene. This CDR3 has 15 residues. The V and J ends lost 3 bases and 2 bases, in that order; junction bases with no gene match: 7. The CDR3 sequence: CASSEALAATYEQYF. For the CDR3, the DNA is TGTGCCAGCAGTGAGGCCCTAGCGGCTACCTACGAGCAGTACTTC. Together with reference TRBV2 and TRBJ2-7, the CDR3 gives the full variable domain: EPEVTQTPSHQVTQMGQEVILRCVPISNHLYFYWYRQILGQKVEFLVSFYNNEISEKSEIFDDQFSVERPDGSNFTLKIRSTKLEDSAMYFCASSEALAATYEQYFGPGTRLTVT.

As to this clone: The identical CDR3 is also encoded by other nucleotide sequences in the sample. The chain combines TRBV28 with TRBJ1-1; 9 positions agree with TRBD1. V gave up 6 bases and J gave up 4 bases; unmatched junction bases: 3. This CDR3 spans 13 amino acids. Germline V lookup: CDR1 MDHEN, CDR2 SYDVKM. The CDR3, as DNA: TGTGCCAGCAGAAGACAGGGGGGCACTGAAGCTTTCTTT. Translation: CASRRQGGTEAFF.

The V call is TRBV2, the J call TRBJ2-7; D gene unclear. Germline values: CDR1 SNHLY, CDR2 FYNNEI. The CDR3 has 14 amino acids. The V end lost 8 bases, the J end lost 7 bases, and 21 bases lay between the germline ends. In DNA form, the CDR3 reads TGTGCCAGCTTTGGCACAGCCGACCTACGAGAGCAGTACTTC. It is translated as CASFGTADLREQYF.

V and J are TRBV7-9 and TRBJ1-5, with D possibly matching TRBD1 (5 bases). Germline V lookup: CDR1 SEHNR, CDR2 FQNEAQ (reference sequence). V lost 1 base, J lost 8 bases, and 12 bases lay in between. This CDR3 has 14 amino acids. For the CDR3, the DNA is TGTGCCAGCAGCTTAGGGGGCGATGGGAAGCCCCAGCATTTT. Translation gives CASSLGGDGKPQHF.